Listed below are T cell receptor beta chains from one sample, sequenced in a study of cytomegalovirus exposure and HLA in healthy donors. TCRdb's copy holds only in-frame clones and misses some; the assay was immunoSEQ multiplex PCR. The sample records around 180,000 clones, almost 85% being singletons. The sample consisted of PBMCs. The receptors shown here come from a girl aged 10 to 17 in good health and CMV-seropositive. CDR3s include the opening cysteine and the closing phenylalanine or tryptophan. The D gene is left open where the match is weak. Clone size is stated in some rows and not others, as once, few, many or a class when expanded.

J gene: TRBJ1-2; V gene: TRBV7-8; clone size: once; D gene: NA; CDR3 DNA: TGTGCCAGCAGCCCGGACAGAAACTATGGCTACACCTTC; CDR3 protein: CASSPDRNYGYTF
J gene: TRBJ1-4; V gene: TRBV11-2; clone size: NA; D gene: NA; CDR3 DNA: TGTGCCAGCAGCTTAAACAGAAATGAAAAACTGTTTTTT; CDR3 protein: CASSLNRNEKLFF
J gene: TRBJ2-5; V gene: TRBV7-9; clone size: NA; D gene: NA; CDR3 DNA: TGTGCCAGCAGCTTAGTAGGGGGAGAGACCCAGTACTTC; CDR3 protein: CASSLVGGETQYF
J gene: TRBJ2-6; V gene: TRBV14; clone size: NA; D gene: TRBD2; CDR3 DNA: TGTGCCAGCAGCCAAGAAGTAACGGGGGGGCTAGGGGCCAACGTCCTGACTTTC; CDR3 protein: CASSQEVTGGLGANVLTF
J gene: TRBJ1-1; V gene: TRBV11-2; clone size: NA; D gene: NA; CDR3 DNA: TGTGCCAGCAGCTTCAGCCCGATCCACAGGGTGGGGAACACTGAAGCTTTCTTT; CDR3 protein: CASSFSPIHRVGNTEAFF
J gene: TRBJ2-2; V gene: TRBV13; clone size: NA; D gene: NA; CDR3 DNA: TGTGCCAGCAGCTCGGCCTCGGGCACCGGGGAGCTGTTTTTT; CDR3 protein: CASSSASGTGELFF
J gene: TRBJ1-1; V gene: TRBV25-1; clone size: NA; D gene: NA; CDR3 DNA: TGTGCCAGCCTTCCTGACAGTCGAACTGAAGCTTTCTTT; CDR3 protein: CASLPDSRTEAFF
J gene: TRBJ2-5; V gene: TRBV2; clone size: NA; D gene: NA; CDR3 DNA: TGTGCCAGCAGTGAAGGTTTTAAATCCGAGACCCAGTACTTC; CDR3 protein: CASSEGFKSETQYF
J gene: TRBJ1-2; V gene: TRBV9; clone size: NA; D gene: TRBD1; CDR3 DNA: TGTGCCAGCAGCATCTCAAGGACAGGGAATAACTATGGCTACACCTTC; CDR3 protein: CASSISRTGNNYGYTF
J gene: TRBJ1-1; V gene: TRBV6-5; clone size: NA; D gene: NA; CDR3 DNA: TGTGCCAGCAGTTACTCCGGGGTGAACACTGAAGCTTTCTTT; CDR3 protein: CASSYSGVNTEAFF
J gene: TRBJ2-1; V gene: TRBV9; clone size: NA; D gene: NA; CDR3 DNA: TGTGCCAGCAGCGTAGGGCAGGGGGGTCTTGGCAATGAGCAGTTCTTC; CDR3 protein: CASSVGQGGLGNEQFF
J gene: TRBJ1-2; V gene: TRBV19; clone size: NA; D gene: NA; CDR3 DNA: TGTGCCAGTAGTATGGGTATCTGGGGACAAGCACCCTCCTACGCTAACTATGGCTACACCTTC; CDR3 protein: CASSMGIWGQAPSYANYGYTF
J gene: TRBJ1-1; V gene: TRBV6-6; clone size: NA; D gene: TRBD1; CDR3 DNA: TGTGCCAGCACACAGGGGGTGGTGACTGAAGCTTTCTTT; CDR3 protein: CASTQGVVTEAFF
J gene: TRBJ2-1; V gene: TRBV9; clone size: NA; D gene: TRBD2; CDR3 DNA: TGTGCCAGCAGCGTCAGCGGGGGGGCGGAGGAGCAGTTCTTC; CDR3 protein: CASSVSGGAEEQFF
J gene: TRBJ1-6; V gene: TRBV2; clone size: NA; D gene: TRBD1; CDR3 DNA: TGTGCCAGCAGCGACCAAGGGACAGCGGATTATAATTCACCCCTCCACTTT; CDR3 protein: CASSDQGTADYNSPLHF
J gene: TRBJ2-1; V gene: TRBV30; clone size: NA; D gene: TRBD1; CDR3 DNA: TGTGCCTGGAAGAGCATACCGCCGAGGGACAGGGAGGAGAAGTTCTTC; CDR3 protein: CAWKSIPPRDREEKFF
J gene: TRBJ1-1; V gene: TRBV11-2; clone size: NA; D gene: TRBD1; CDR3 DNA: TGTGCCAGCAGCTTACAGGGGGGTAAGGACACTGAAGCTTTCTTT; CDR3 protein: CASSLQGGKDTEAFF
J gene: TRBJ1-3; V gene: TRBV28; clone size: once; D gene: NA; CDR3 DNA: TGTGCCAGCAGCACCAACGTAAGAACTTCTGGAAACACCATATATTTT; CDR3 protein: CASSTNVRTSGNTIYF
J gene: TRBJ1-1; V gene: TRBV29-1; clone size: NA; D gene: NA; CDR3 DNA: TGCAGCGTTTCTTCAGGGGACACTGAAGCTTTCTTT; CDR3 protein: CSVSSGDTEAFF
J gene: TRBJ1-3; V gene: TRBV19; clone size: NA; D gene: NA; CDR3 DNA: TGTGCCAGTAGACAGATCTCTGGAAACACCATATATTTT; CDR3 protein: CASRQISGNTIYF
J gene: TRBJ1-2; V gene: TRBV7-9; clone size: once; D gene: NA; CDR3 DNA: TGTGCCAGCAGCTTAGCGCTGGCAGGGGATATGAAGGGCTACACCTTC; CDR3 protein: CASSLALAGDMKGYTF
J gene: TRBJ1-2; V gene: TRBV18; clone size: NA; D gene: NA; CDR3 DNA: TGTGCCAGCTCTCTCGGGGAGGGACTTTATGGCTACACCTTC; CDR3 protein: CASSLGEGLYGYTF
J gene: TRBJ2-1; V gene: TRBV19; clone size: NA; D gene: NA; CDR3 DNA: TGTGCCAGTAGTATCGCAGGGGGGAATACCTACAATGAGCAGTTCTTC; CDR3 protein: CASSIAGGNTYNEQFF
J gene: TRBJ1-1; V gene: TRBV7-9; clone size: NA; D gene: TRBD1; CDR3 DNA: TGTGCCAGCACAGGGGGCGAAGCTGAAGCTTTCTTT; CDR3 protein: CASTGGEAEAFF
J gene: TRBJ1-2; V gene: TRBV6-5; clone size: NA; D gene: NA; CDR3 DNA: TGTGCCAGCAGGTCACCCAGGGGTTCCGGCTACACCTTC; CDR3 protein: CASRSPRGSGYTF
J gene: TRBJ2-7; V gene: TRBV4-1; clone size: NA; D gene: TRBD1; CDR3 DNA: TGCGCCAGCAGCCAAACCAGGACAGGGTCAACCTACGAGCAGTACTTC; CDR3 protein: CASSQTRTGSTYEQYF
J gene: TRBJ1-1; V gene: TRBV11-3; clone size: NA; D gene: NA; CDR3 DNA: TGTGCCAGCAGCCCATGGGGGGGCACTCCAGCTGAAGCTTTCTTT; CDR3 protein: CASSPWGGTPAEAFF
J gene: TRBJ1-5; V gene: TRBV9; clone size: NA; D gene: TRBD1; CDR3 DNA: TGTGCCATAACCCTGGACAGGGTCAGTCAGCCCCAGCATTTT; CDR3 protein: CAITLDRVSQPQHF
J gene: TRBJ1-1; V gene: TRBV15; clone size: NA; D gene: NA; CDR3 DNA: TGTGCCACCAGCCCTTGGGGGGTAGAAGGGGCTGAAGCTTTCTTT; CDR3 protein: CATSPWGVEGAEAFF
J gene: TRBJ2-6; V gene: TRBV7-8; clone size: NA; D gene: NA; CDR3 DNA: TGTGCCACCGGGGGCTCTGGGGCCAACGTCCTGACTTTC; CDR3 protein: CATGGSGANVLTF
J gene: TRBJ2-1; V gene: TRBV7-3; clone size: NA; D gene: TRBD1; CDR3 DNA: TGTTCCAGCAGCCAAGAGGCCTCGACAGGGTACAATGAGCAGTTCTTC; CDR3 protein: CSSSQEASTGYNEQFF
J gene: TRBJ1-1; V gene: TRBV18; clone size: NA; D gene: TRBD1; CDR3 DNA: TGTGCCAGCTCACCAAAAGGGACAGACACTGAAGCTTTCTTT; CDR3 protein: CASSPKGTDTEAFF
J gene: TRBJ1-5; V gene: TRBV15; clone size: NA; D gene: NA; CDR3 DNA: TGTGCCACCAGGGGGCTTAGCAATCAGCCCCAGCATTTT; CDR3 protein: CATRGLSNQPQHF
J gene: TRBJ2-7; V gene: TRBV6-5; clone size: NA; D gene: TRBD2; CDR3 DNA: TGTGCCAGCGAGGGAGGGCCCTACGAGCAGTACTTC; CDR3 protein: CASEGGPYEQYF
J gene: TRBJ1-1; V gene: TRBV9; clone size: few; D gene: NA; CDR3 DNA: TGTGCCAGCAGCGTAGGACAGATAAACACTGAAGCTTTCTTT; CDR3 protein: CASSVGQINTEAFF
J gene: TRBJ1-2; V gene: TRBV5-6; clone size: once; D gene: TRBD1; CDR3 DNA: TGTGCCAGCAGCCAAGGACAGGCTCGCCTGCGGGGCTACACCTTC; CDR3 protein: CASSQGQARLRGYTF
J gene: TRBJ2-7; V gene: TRBV13; clone size: NA; D gene: TRBD1; CDR3 DNA: TGTGCCAGCAGCCCTAGGGACAGCTCCTACGAGCAGTACTTC; CDR3 protein: CASSPRDSSYEQYF
J gene: TRBJ2-1; V gene: TRBV4-1; clone size: NA; D gene: TRBD2; CDR3 DNA: TGCGCCAGCAGCCAGACACTAGCGGGGTACAATGAGCAGTTCTTC; CDR3 protein: CASSQTLAGYNEQFF
J gene: TRBJ1-2; V gene: TRBV21-1; clone size: NA; D gene: NA; CDR3 DNA: TGTGCCAGCAGCATAGAGGAGGTTTATGGCTACACCTTC; CDR3 protein: CASSIEEVYGYTF
J gene: TRBJ1-1; V gene: TRBV7-9; clone size: NA; D gene: NA; CDR3 DNA: TGTTCCAGCAGCTCCGAGCCCGAGACTGAAGCTTTCTTT; CDR3 protein: CSSSSEPETEAFF
J gene: TRBJ2-1; V gene: TRBV11-3; clone size: NA; D gene: NA; CDR3 DNA: TGTGCCAGCGGACCGCCGACTATCTACAATGAGCAGTTCTTC; CDR3 protein: CASGPPTIYNEQFF
J gene: TRBJ1-2; V gene: TRBV2; clone size: NA; D gene: TRBD1; CDR3 DNA: TGTGCCAGCAGCGGGACGTGGACAGGGGGCGCCTCTGGCTACACCTTC; CDR3 protein: CASSGTWTGGASGYTF
J gene: TRBJ2-4; V gene: TRBV2; clone size: NA; D gene: TRBD2; CDR3 DNA: TGTGCCAGCAGCAGGGGGGCGGGGGGGAACCTAGCCAAAAACATTCAGTACTTC; CDR3 protein: CASSRGAGGNLAKNIQYF
J gene: TRBJ2-7; V gene: TRBV7-9; clone size: NA; D gene: TRBD1; CDR3 DNA: TGTGCCAGCAGCCCCAGGGGGTTGCCCTCCTACGAGCAGTACTTC; CDR3 protein: CASSPRGLPSYEQYF
J gene: TRBJ2-7; V gene: TRBV6-5; clone size: NA; D gene: TRBD2; CDR3 DNA: TGTGCCAGTTCCCGGGAGGGGGTCTTCTACGAGCAGTACTTC; CDR3 protein: CASSREGVFYEQYF
J gene: TRBJ2-3; V gene: TRBV9; clone size: NA; D gene: TRBD2; CDR3 DNA: TGTGCCAGCAGCGTAGCGAGCGGGGGGCCTAGCACAGATACGCAGTATTTT; CDR3 protein: CASSVASGGPSTDTQYF
J gene: TRBJ1-1; V gene: TRBV18; clone size: NA; D gene: NA; CDR3 DNA: TGTGCCAGCTCACCACTACTGGGACTTCCGAACACTGAAGCTTTCTTT; CDR3 protein: CASSPLLGLPNTEAFF
J gene: TRBJ1-1; V gene: TRBV7-9; clone size: NA; D gene: NA; CDR3 DNA: TGTGCCAGCAGCTTTTCTGCGGTGAACACTGAAGCTTTCTTT; CDR3 protein: CASSFSAVNTEAFF
J gene: TRBJ1-1; V gene: TRBV6-5; clone size: NA; D gene: TRBD1; CDR3 DNA: TGTGCCAGCAGTTACCCTTCAGGGGGCGATACTGAAGCTTTCTTT; CDR3 protein: CASSYPSGGDTEAFF
J gene: TRBJ1-6; V gene: TRBV2; clone size: NA; D gene: NA; CDR3 DNA: TGTGCCAGCGAGGATTCAATAATTCACCCCCTCCACTTT; CDR3 protein: CASEDSIIHPLHF
J gene: TRBJ2-1; V gene: TRBV5-1; clone size: NA; D gene: TRBD2; CDR3 DNA: TGCGCCAGCAGCTTGGATCTAGCGGGGGTCAATGAGCAGTTCTTC; CDR3 protein: CASSLDLAGVNEQFF
J gene: TRBJ1-2; V gene: TRBV6-1; clone size: few; D gene: TRBD1; CDR3 DNA: TGTGCCAGCAGTACAGGGGTTGACTATGGCTACACCTTC; CDR3 protein: CASSTGVDYGYTF
J gene: TRBJ2-3; V gene: TRBV9; clone size: NA; D gene: TRBD1; CDR3 DNA: TGTGCCAGCAGCGCGGATACGGGACAGGGATTCACAGATACGCAGTATTTT; CDR3 protein: CASSADTGQGFTDTQYF
J gene: TRBJ1-6; V gene: TRBV19; clone size: NA; D gene: TRBD1; CDR3 DNA: TGTGCCAGTAGCCGACCGACAGGGTTTGGGTCACCCCTCCACTTT; CDR3 protein: CASSRPTGFGSPLHF
J gene: TRBJ2-1; V gene: TRBV9; clone size: NA; D gene: NA; CDR3 DNA: TGTGCCAGCAGCCCAGGGGACGGCTACAATGAGCAGTTCTTC; CDR3 protein: CASSPGDGYNEQFF
J gene: TRBJ2-6; V gene: TRBV9; clone size: NA; D gene: NA; CDR3 DNA: TGTGCCAGCGCCCACGCGGGCTCTGGGGCCAACGTCCTGACTTTC; CDR3 protein: CASAHAGSGANVLTF
J gene: TRBJ1-1; V gene: TRBV7-8; clone size: NA; D gene: NA; CDR3 DNA: TGTGCCAGCAGCTCTGACAGCGACACTGAAGCTTTCTTT; CDR3 protein: CASSSDSDTEAFF
J gene: TRBJ2-5; V gene: TRBV11-1; clone size: NA; D gene: TRBD2; CDR3 DNA: TGTGCCAGCGGGGGCGGGGGGGCCGGGACCCAGTACTTC; CDR3 protein: CASGGGGAGTQYF